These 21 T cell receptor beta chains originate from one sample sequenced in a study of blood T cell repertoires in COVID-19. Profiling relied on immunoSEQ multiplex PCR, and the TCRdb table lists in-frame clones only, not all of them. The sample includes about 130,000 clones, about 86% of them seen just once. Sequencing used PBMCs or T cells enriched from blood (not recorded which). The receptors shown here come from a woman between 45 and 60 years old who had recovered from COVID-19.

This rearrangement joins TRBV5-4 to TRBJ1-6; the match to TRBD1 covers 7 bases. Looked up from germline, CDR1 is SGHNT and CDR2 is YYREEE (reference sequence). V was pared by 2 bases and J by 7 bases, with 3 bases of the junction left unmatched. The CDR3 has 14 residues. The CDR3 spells CASSFRDRNSPLHF. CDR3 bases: TGTGCCAGCAGCTTCCGGGACAGAAATTCACCCCTCCACTTT.

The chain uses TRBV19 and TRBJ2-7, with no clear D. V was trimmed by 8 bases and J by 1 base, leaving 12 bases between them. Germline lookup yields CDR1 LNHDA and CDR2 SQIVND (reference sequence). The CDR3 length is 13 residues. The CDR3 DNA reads TGTGCCAGTCGCCCCGGCGGATCCTACGAGCAGTACTTC. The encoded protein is CASRPGGSYEQYF.

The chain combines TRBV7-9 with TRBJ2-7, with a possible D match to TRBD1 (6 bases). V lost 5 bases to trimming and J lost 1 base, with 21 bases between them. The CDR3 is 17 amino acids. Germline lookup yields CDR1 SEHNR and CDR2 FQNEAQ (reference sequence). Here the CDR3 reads CASSRRTEMISSYEQYF. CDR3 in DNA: TGTGCCAGCAGCCGTCGGACAGAAATGATATCATCCTACGAGCAGTACTTC.

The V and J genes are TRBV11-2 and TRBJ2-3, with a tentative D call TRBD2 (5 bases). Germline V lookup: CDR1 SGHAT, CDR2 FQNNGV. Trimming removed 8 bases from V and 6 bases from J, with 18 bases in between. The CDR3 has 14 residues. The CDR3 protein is CASAHGRGADTQYF. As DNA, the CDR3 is TGTGCCAGCGCCCATGGACGGGGTGCCGATACGCAGTATTTT.

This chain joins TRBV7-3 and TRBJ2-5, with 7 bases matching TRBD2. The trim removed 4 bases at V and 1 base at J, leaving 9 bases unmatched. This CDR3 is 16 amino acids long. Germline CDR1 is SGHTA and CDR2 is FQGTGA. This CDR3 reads CASSSTLAALQETQYF. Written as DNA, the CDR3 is TGTGCCAGCAGCTCCACCCTAGCGGCTCTCCAAGAGACCCAGTACTTC. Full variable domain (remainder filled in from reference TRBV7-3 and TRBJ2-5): GAGVSQTPSNKVTEKGKYVELRCDPISGHTALYWYRQSLGQGPEFLIYFQGTGAADDSGLPNDRFFAVRPEGSVSTLKIQRTERGDSAVYLCASSSTLAALQETQYFGPGTRLLVL.

As DNA, the CDR3 is TGTGCCAGCAGTCCCCTTGGGGGGTGGATTGGCTACGAGCAGTACTTC. Encoded protein: CASSPLGGWIGYEQYF. The J gene is TRBJ2-7, the V gene TRBV6-9; D possibly corresponds to TRBD2 (6 bases). Germline V gene lookup returns CDR1 MNHGY and CDR2 SVAAGI. The germline V and J ends were trimmed by 5 bases and 3 bases, with 20 bases remaining between them. This CDR3 contains 16 residues.

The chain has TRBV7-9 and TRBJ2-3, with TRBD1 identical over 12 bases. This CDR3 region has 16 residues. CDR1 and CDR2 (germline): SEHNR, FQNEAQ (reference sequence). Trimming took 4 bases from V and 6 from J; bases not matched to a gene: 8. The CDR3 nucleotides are TGTGCCAGCAGCTCCGGGGACAGGGGGCATGGGGATACGCAGTATTTT. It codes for CASSSGDRGHGDTQYF.

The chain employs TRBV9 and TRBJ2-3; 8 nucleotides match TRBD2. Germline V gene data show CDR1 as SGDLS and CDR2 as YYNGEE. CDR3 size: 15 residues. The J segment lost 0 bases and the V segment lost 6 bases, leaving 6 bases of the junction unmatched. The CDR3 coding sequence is TGTGCCAGCACGATATCGGGGGGGAGCACAGATACGCAGTATTTT. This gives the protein CASTISGGSTDTQYF.

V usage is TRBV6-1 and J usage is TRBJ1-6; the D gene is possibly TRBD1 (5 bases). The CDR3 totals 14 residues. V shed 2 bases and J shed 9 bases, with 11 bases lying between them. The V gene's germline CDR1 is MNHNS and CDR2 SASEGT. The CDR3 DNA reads TGTGCCAGCAGTGAAATGGCAGGGTCTTCACCCCTCCACTTT. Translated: CASSEMAGSSPLHF.

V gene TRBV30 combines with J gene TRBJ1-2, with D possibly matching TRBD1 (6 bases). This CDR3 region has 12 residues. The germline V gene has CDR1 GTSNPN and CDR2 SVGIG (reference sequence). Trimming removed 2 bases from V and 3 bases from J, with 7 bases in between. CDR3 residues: CAWSPGDYGYTF. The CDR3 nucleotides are TGTGCCTGGAGTCCAGGGGACTATGGCTACACCTTC.

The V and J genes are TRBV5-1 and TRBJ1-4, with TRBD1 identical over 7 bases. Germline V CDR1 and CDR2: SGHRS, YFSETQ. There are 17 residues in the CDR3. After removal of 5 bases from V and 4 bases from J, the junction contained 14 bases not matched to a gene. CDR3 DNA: TGCGCCAGCAGTCCAACTCCGGGGCCAGGGGGTAATGAAAAACTGTTTTTT. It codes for CASSPTPGPGGNEKLFF.

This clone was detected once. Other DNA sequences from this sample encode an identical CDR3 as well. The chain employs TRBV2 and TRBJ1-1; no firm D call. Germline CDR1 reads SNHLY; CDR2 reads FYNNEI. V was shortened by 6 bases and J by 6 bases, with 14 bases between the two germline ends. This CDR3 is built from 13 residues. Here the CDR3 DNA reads TGTGCCAGCAGATCGCAGCCGAGCGCTGAAGCTTTCTTT. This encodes CASRSQPSAEAFF.

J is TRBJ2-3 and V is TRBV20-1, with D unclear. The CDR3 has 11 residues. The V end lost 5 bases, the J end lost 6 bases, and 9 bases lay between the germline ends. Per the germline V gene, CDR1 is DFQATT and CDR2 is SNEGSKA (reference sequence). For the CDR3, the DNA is TGCAGTGCTCCCCTCCGTGATACGCAGTATTTT. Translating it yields CSAPLRDTQYF.

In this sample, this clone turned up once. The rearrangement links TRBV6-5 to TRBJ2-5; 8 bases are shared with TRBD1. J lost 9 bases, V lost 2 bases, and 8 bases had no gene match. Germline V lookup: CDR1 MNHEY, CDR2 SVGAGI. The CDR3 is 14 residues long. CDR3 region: CASSYATGVVPQYF. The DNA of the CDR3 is TGTGCCAGCAGTTACGCGACAGGGGTTGTGCCCCAGTACTTC.

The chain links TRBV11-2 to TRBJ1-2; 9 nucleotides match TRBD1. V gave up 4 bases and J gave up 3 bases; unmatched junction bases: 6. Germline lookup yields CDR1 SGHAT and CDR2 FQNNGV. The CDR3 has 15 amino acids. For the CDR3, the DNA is TGTGCCAGCAGCTCCTACAGGGGGCGCGACTATGGCTACACCTTC. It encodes CASSSYRGRDYGYTF.

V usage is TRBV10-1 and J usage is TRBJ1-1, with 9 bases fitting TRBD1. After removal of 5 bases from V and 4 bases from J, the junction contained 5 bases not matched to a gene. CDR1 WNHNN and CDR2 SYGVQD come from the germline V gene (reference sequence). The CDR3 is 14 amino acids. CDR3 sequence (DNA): TGCGCCAGCAGTTGGGGACAGGGCCCCACTGAAGCTTTCTTT. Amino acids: CASSWGQGPTEAFF.

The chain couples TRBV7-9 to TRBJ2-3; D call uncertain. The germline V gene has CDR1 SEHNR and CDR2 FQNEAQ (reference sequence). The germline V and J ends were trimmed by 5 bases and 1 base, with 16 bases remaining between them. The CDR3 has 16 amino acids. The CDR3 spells CASSPVGDLGTDTQYF. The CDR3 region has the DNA TGTGCCAGCAGCCCCGTTGGAGATCTTGGCACAGATACGCAGTATTTT. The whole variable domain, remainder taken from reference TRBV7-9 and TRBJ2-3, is DTGVSQNPRHKITKRGQNVTFRCDPISEHNRLYWYRQTLGQGPEFLTYFQNEAQLEKSRLLSDRFSAERPKGSFSTLEIQRTEQGDSAMYLCASSPVGDLGTDTQYFGPGTRLTVL.

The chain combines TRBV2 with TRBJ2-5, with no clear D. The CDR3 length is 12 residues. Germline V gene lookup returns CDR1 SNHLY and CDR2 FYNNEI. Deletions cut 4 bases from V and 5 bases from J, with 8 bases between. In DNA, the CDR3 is TGTGCCAGCAGTGGTGAACGGGAGACCCAGTACTTC. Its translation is CASSGERETQYF.

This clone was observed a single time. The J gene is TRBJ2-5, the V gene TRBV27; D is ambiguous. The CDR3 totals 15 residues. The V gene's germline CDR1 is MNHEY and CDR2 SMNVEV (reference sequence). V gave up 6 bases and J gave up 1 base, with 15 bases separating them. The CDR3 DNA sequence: TGTGCCAGCAGCCAGAGTAGACGGGTCCAAGAGACCCAGTACTTC. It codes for CASSQSRRVQETQYF.

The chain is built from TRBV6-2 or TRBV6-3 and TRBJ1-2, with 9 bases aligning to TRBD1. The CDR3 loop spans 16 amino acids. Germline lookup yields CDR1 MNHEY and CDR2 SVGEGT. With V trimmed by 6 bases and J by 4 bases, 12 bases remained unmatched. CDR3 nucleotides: TGTGCCAGCAGCCCATTACGCCGGGACAGGGCCTATGGCTACACCTTC. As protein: CASSPLRRDRAYGYTF.

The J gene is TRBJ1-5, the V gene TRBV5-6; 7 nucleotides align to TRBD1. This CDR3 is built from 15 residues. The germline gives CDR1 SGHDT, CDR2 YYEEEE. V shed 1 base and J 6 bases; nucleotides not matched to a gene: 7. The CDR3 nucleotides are TGTGCCAGCAGCTTGAGACAGGGAAGGCGTCAGCCCCAGCATTTT. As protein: CASSLRQGRRQPQHF.